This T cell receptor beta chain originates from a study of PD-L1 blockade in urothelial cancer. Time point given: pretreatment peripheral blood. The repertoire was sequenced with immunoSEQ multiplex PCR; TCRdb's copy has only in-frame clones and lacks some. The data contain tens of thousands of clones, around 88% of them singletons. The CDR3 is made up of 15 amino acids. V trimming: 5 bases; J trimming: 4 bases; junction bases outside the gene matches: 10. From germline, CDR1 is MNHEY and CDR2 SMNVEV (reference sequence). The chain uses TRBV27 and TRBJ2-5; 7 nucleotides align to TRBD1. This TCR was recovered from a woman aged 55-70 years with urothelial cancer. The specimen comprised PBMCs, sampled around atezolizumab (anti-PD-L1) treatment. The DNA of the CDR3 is TGTGCCAGCAGTCCAAGACAGGGTGTCCGAGAGACCCAGTACTTC. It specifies CASSPRQGVRETQYF.